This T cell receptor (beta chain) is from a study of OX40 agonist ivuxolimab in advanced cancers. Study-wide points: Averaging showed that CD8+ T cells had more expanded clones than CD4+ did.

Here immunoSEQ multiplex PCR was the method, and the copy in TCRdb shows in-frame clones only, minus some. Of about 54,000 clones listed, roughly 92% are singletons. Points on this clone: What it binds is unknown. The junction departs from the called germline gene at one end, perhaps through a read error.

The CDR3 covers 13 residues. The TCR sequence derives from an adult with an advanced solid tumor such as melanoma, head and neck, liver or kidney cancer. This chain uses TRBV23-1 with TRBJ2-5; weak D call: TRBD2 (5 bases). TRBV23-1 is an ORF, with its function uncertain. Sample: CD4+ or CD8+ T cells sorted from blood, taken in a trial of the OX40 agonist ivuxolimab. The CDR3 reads CPRSGGPLETQYF. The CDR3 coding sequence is TGTCCCCGGAGCGGTGGGCCTTTGGAGACCCAGTACTTC.